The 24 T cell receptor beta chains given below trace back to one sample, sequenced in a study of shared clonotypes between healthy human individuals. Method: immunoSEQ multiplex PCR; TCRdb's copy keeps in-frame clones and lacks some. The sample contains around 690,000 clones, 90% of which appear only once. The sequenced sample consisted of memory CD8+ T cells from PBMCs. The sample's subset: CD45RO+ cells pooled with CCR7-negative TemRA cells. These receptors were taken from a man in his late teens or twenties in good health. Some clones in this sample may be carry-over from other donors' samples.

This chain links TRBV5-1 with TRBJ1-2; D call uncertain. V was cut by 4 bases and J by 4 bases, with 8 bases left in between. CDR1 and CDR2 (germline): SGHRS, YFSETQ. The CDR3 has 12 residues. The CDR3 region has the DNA TGCGCCAGCAGCGAACGGTCCTATGGCTACACCTTC. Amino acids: CASSERSYGYTF.

CDR3 DNA: TGCAGCGTAGTGGACAGGGGAATATACGAGCAGTACTTC. Residues: CSVVDRGIYEQYF. The chain employs TRBV29-1 and TRBJ2-7; 9 bases are a match to TRBD1. V lost 6 bases and J lost 4; bases outside the gene matches: 7. This CDR3 is 13 amino acids long. The germline V gene encodes CDR1 SQVTM and CDR2 ANQGSEA.

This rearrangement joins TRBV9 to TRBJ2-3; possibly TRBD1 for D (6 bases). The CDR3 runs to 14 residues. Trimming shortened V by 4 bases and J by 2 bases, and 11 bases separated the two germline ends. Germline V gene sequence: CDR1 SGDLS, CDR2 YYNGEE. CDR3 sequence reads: CASSRTGFTDTQYF. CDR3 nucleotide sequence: TGTGCCAGCAGCAGAACAGGGTTCACAGATACGCAGTATTTT.

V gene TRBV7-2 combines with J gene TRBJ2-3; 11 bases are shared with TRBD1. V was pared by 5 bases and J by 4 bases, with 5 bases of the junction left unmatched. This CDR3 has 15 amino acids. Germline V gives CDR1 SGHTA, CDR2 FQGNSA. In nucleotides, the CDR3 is TGTGCCAGCAGCCCCTGGACAGGGGGCGCAGATACGCAGTATTTT. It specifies CASSPWTGGADTQYF.

The CDR3 DNA is TGTGCCAGCAGCTACAAGGGGAGTCCAGATACGCAGTATTTT. It specifies CASSYKGSPDTQYF. V gene TRBV13 combines with J gene TRBJ2-3; D assignment may be TRBD1 or TRBD2 (5 bases each). The germline gives CDR1 PRHDT, CDR2 FYEKMQ (reference sequence). Trimming left V 4 bases short and J 4 bases short, with 12 bases between. This CDR3 region has 14 residues. The complete variable domain, with remaining parts taken from reference TRBV13 and TRBJ2-3, reads AAGVIQSPRHLIKEKRETATLKCYPIPRHDTVYWYQQGPGQDPQFLISFYEKMQSDKGSIPDRFSAQQFSDYHSELNMSSLELGDSALYFCASSYKGSPDTQYFGPGTRLTVL.

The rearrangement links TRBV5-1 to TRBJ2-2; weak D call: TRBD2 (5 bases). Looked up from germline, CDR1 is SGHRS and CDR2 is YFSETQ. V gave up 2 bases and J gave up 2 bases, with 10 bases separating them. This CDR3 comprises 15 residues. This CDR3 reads CASSFTRDNTGELFF. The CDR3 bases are TGCGCCAGCAGCTTTACACGGGATAACACCGGGGAGCTGTTTTTT.

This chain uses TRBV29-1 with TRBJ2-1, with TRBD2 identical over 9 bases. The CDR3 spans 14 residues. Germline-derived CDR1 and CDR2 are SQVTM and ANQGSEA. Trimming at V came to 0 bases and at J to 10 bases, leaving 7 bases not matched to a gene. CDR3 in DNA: TGCAGCGTTGAAGATCGTGGACTAGCGTGGGAGCAGTTCTTC. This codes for CSVEDRGLAWEQFF.

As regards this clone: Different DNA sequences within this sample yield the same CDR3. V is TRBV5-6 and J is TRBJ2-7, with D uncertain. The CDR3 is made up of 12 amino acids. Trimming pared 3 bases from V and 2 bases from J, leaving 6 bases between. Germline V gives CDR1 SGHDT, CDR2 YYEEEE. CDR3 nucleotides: TGTGCCAGCAGCTATCTCACCTACGAGCAGTACTTC. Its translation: CASSYLTYEQYF.

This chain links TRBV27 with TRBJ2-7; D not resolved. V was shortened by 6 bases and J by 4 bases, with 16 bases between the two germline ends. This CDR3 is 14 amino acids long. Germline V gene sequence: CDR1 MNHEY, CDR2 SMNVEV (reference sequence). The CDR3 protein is CASSPLETRYEQYF. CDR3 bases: TGTGCCAGCAGCCCGCTAGAGACCCGATACGAGCAGTACTTC.

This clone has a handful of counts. CDR3 residues: CASSPIGGATEAFF. The CDR3 coding sequence is TGTGCCAGCAGTCCGATTGGGGGTGCGACTGAAGCTTTCTTT. The V gene is TRBV27, the J gene TRBJ1-1; perhaps TRBD1 as D (5 bases). This CDR3 has 14 amino acids. V was trimmed by 5 bases and J by 5 bases, leaving 15 bases between them. Germline loops: CDR1 MNHEY, CDR2 SMNVEV (reference sequence).

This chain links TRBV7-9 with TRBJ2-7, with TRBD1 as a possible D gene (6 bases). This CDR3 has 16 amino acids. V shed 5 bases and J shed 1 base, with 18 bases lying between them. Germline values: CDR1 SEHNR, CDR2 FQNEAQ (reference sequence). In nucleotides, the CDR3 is TGTGCCAGCAGCCTACTGAGGCCAGGGGTTTCCTACGAGCAGTACTTC. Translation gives CASSLLRPGVSYEQYF. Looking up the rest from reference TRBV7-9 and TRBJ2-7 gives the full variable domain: DTGVSQNPRHKITKRGQNVTFRCDPISEHNRLYWYRQTLGQGPEFLTYFQNEAQLEKSRLLSDRFSAERPKGSFSTLEIQRTEQGDSAMYLCASSLLRPGVSYEQYFGPGTRLTVT.

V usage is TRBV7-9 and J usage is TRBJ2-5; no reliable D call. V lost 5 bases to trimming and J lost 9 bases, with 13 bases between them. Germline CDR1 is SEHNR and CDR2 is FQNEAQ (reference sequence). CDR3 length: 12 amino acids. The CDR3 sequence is CASSLPIEPQYF. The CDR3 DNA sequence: TGTGCCAGCAGCCTGCCCATTGAGCCCCAGTACTTC.

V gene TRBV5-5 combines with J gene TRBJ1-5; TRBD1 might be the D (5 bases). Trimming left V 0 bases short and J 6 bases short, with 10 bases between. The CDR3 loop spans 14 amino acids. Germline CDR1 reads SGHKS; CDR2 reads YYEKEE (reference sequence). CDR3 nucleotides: TGTGCCAGCAGCTTGGCCGAGGGGCTTCAGCCCCAGCATTTT. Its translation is CASSLAEGLQPQHF.

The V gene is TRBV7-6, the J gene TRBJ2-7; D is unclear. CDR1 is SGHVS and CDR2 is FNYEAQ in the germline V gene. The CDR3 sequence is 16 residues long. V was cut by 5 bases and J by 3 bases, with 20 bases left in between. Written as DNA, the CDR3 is TGTGCCAGCAGCCCCAGTCTACAGAGTATTTACTACGAGCAGTACTTC. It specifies CASSPSLQSIYYEQYF.

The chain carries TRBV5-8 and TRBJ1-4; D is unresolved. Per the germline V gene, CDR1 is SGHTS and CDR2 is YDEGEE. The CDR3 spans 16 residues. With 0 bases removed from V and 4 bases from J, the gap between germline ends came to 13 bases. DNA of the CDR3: TGTGCCAGCAGCTTGGTGGGGTCGGTATTTAATGAAAAACTGTTTTTT. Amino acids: CASSLVGSVFNEKLFF.

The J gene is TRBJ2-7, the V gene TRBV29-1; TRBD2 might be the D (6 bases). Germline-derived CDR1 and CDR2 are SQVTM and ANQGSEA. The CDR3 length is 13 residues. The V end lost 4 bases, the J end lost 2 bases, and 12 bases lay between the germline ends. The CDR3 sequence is CSVAGGITYEQYF. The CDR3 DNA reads TGCAGCGTTGCGGGCGGGATAACCTACGAGCAGTACTTC.

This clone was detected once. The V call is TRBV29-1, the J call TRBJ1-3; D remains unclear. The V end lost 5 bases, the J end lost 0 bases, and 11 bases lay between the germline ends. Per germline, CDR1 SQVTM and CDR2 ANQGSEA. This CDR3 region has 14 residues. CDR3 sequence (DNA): TGCAGCGTTTGTACAGTTCGCTCTGGAAACACCATATATTTT. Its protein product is CSVCTVRSGNTIYF.

This CDR3 reads CASSEWGVTGELFF. In nucleotides, the CDR3 is TGTGCCAGCAGCGAATGGGGAGTCACCGGGGAGCTGTTTTTT. The rearrangement links TRBV9 to TRBJ2-2; tentative D call: TRBD2 (5 bases). Trimming took off 3 bases at V and 4 bases at J, with 10 bases between the two ends. The CDR3 length is 14 residues. CDR1 and CDR2 from the germline V gene are SGDLS and YYNGEE.

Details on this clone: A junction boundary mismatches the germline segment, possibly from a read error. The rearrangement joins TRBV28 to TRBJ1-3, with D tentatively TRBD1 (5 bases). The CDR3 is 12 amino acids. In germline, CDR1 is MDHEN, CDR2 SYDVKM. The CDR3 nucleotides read TGTGCCAGCAGTCCCGCTGAGGGAGGGGAAACTTTT. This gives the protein CASSPAEGGETF.

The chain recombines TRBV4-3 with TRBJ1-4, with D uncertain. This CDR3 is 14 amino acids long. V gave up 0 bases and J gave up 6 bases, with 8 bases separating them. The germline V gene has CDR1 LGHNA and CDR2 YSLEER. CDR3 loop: CASSQDNPYEKLFF. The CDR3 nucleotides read TGCGCCAGCAGCCAAGATAATCCGTATGAAAAACTGTTTTTT.

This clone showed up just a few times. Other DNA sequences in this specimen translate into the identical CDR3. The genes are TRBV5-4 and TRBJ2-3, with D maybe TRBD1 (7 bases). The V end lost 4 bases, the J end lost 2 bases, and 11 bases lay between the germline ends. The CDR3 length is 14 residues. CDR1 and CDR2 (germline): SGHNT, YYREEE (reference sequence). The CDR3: CASSPGGYTDTQYF. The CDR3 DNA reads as TGTGCCAGCAGCCCAGGGGGGTACACAGATACGCAGTATTTT.

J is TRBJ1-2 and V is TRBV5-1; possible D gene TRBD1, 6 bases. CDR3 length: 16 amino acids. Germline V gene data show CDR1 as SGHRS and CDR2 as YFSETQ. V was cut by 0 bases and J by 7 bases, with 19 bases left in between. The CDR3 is CASSLEDGSKGGGYTF. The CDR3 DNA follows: TGCGCCAGCAGCTTGGAAGACGGCTCAAAGGGGGGTGGCTACACCTTC.

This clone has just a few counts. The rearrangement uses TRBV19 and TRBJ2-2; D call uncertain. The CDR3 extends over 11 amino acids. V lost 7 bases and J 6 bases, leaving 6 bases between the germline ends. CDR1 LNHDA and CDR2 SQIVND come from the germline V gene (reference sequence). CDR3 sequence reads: CASTGPGELFF. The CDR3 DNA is TGTGCCAGTACGGGCCCCGGGGAGCTGTTTTTT.

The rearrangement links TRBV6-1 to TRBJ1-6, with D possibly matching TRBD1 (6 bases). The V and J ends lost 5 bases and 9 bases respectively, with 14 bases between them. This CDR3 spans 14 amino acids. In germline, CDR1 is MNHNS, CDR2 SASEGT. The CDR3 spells CASSKGGGGSPLHF. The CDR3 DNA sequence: TGTGCCAGCAGTAAAGGGGGGGGAGGTTCACCCCTCCACTTT.